The 20 T cell receptor beta chains given below trace back to one sample, sequenced in a study of blood T cell repertoires in COVID-19. TCRdb keeps only in-frame clones here, not all; method: immunoSEQ multiplex PCR. The data show approximately 100,000 clones, roughly 80% seen once. The material sequenced was peripheral blood. Every receptor here comes from a man aged 55 to 70 with acute or convalescent COVID-19.

The gene calls are TRBV4-3 and TRBJ2-2, with TRBD1 matching over 7 bases. This CDR3 has 15 residues. From germline, CDR1 is LGHNA and CDR2 YSLEER. J gave up 0 bases and V 3 bases, and 1 base lay outside the gene matches. CDR3 coding DNA: TGCGCCAGCAGCCACGGGACAGCGAACACCGGGGAGCTGTTTTTT. It encodes CASSHGTANTGELFF.

This clone came up a few times. The V gene is TRBV6-5, the J gene TRBJ1-1; D unresolved. Germline lookup yields CDR1 MNHEY and CDR2 SVGAGI. The CDR3 is 14 amino acids. V was clipped by 0 bases and J by 3 bases, with 8 bases between them. Written as DNA, the CDR3 is TGTGCCAGCAGTTACTCGAACAGTTACACTGAAGCTTTCTTT. Amino acid sequence: CASSYSNSYTEAFF.

The V gene is TRBV25-1, the J gene TRBJ2-7; 8 bases are shared with TRBD1. V was clipped by 5 bases and J by 6 bases; unmatched bases: 6. This CDR3 contains 13 residues. Per germline, CDR1 MGHDK and CDR2 SYGVNS. The CDR3 nucleotides read TGTGCCAGCAGTTCCAGGGGGCTTGGCGAGCAGTACTTC. Translated, it gives CASSSRGLGEQYF.

The CDR3 nucleotides read TGTGCCAGCAGCCAAGATCTTAGGGGGACCCAGTACTTC. This codes for CASSQDLRGTQYF. V is TRBV14 and J is TRBJ2-5, with a weak D call TRBD1 (5 bases). Trimming stripped 0 bases from V and 7 bases from J, with 9 bases between. Germline CDR1 SGHDN, CDR2 FVKESK. The CDR3 is 13 residues long.

The V gene is TRBV30, the J gene TRBJ1-4; perhaps TRBD1 as D (5 bases). Germline lookup yields CDR1 GTSNPN and CDR2 SVGIG (reference sequence). The V end lost 1 base, the J end lost 3 bases, and 15 bases lay between the germline ends. CDR3 length: 16 residues. DNA of the CDR3: TGTGCCTGGAGTGCACCTCCTGGAGGGGCTAATGAAAAACTGTTTTTT. Translating it yields CAWSAPPGGANEKLFF.

This chain joins TRBV2 and TRBJ2-2, with TRBD2 matching 7 bases. This CDR3 comprises 16 residues. CDR1 SNHLY and CDR2 FYNNEI come from the germline V gene. The junction had 3 bases not matched to a gene; V was cut back by 2 bases and J by 0 bases. For the CDR3, the DNA is TGTGCCAGCAGTGAATGGGGGACTACGAACACCGGGGAGCTGTTTTTT. This sequence encodes CASSEWGTTNTGELFF. The complete variable domain, with remaining parts taken from reference TRBV2 and TRBJ2-2, reads EPEVTQTPSHQVTQMGQEVILRCVPISNHLYFYWYRQILGQKVEFLVSFYNNEISEKSEIFDDQFSVERPDGSNFTLKIRSTKLEDSAMYFCASSEWGTTNTGELFFGEGSRLTVL.

V usage is TRBV7-2 and J usage is TRBJ2-7; 7 positions agree with TRBD1. Trimming took 6 bases from V and 7 from J; bases not matched to a gene: 15. CDR1 and CDR2 from the germline V gene are SGHTA and FQGNSA. The CDR3 totals 15 residues. CDR3 bases: TGTGCCAGCAGTTCTCCGGGACAGAGGCGGAGGGAGCAGTACTTC. It yields the protein CASSSPGQRRREQYF.

The chain is built from TRBV29-1 and TRBJ2-1; maybe TRBD2 (5 bases). CDR1 is SQVTM and CDR2 is ANQGSEA in the germline V gene. The CDR3 consists of 10 residues. V dropped 6 bases and J dropped 12 bases, with 12 bases sitting between them. The CDR3 DNA is TGCAGCGTAACGGTCGGAGGGCAGTTCTTC. This sequence encodes CSVTVGGQFF.

The gene calls are TRBV5-1 and TRBJ1-2; 9 bases fit TRBD1. J was trimmed by 4 bases and V by 4 bases; bases with no gene match: 5. This CDR3 comprises 14 residues. CDR1 SGHRS and CDR2 YFSETQ come from the germline V gene. CDR3 bases: TGCGCCAGCAGCCTTACAGGGGGCGCCTATGGCTACACCTTC. This gives the protein CASSLTGGAYGYTF. The full variable domain, in which reference TRBV5-1 and TRBJ1-2 provide the parts outside the CDR3, is KAGVTQTPRYLIKTRGQQVTLSCSPISGHRSVSWYQQTPGQGLQFLFEYFSETQRNKGNFPGRFSGRQFSNSRSEMNVSTLELGDSALYLCASSLTGGAYGYTFGSGTRLTVV.

The rearrangement uses TRBV5-5 and TRBJ1-5; D perhaps matches TRBD1 (6 bases). V lost 2 bases to trimming and J lost 4 bases, with 10 bases between them. This CDR3 is built from 14 residues. CDR1 and CDR2 from the germline V gene are SGHKS and YYEKEE (reference sequence). The CDR3 DNA sequence: TGTGCCAGCAGCTTTGGGACAACTAATCAGCCCCAGCATTTT. Its protein is CASSFGTTNQPQHF.

The chain is built from TRBV5-1 and TRBJ1-2; TRBD1 aligns across 9 bases. Trimming took 4 bases from V and 5 from J; bases not matched to a gene: 3. Germline lookup yields CDR1 SGHRS and CDR2 YFSETQ. The CDR3 has 13 residues. The CDR3 DNA reads TGCGCCAGCAGCACCGGGACAGGGTATGGCTACACCTTC. This encodes CASSTGTGYGYTF.

The chain employs TRBV6-5 and TRBJ1-1; 7 bases map to TRBD1. Trimming cost V 5 bases and J 11 bases; bases outside gene matches: 17. The CDR3 spans 15 residues. Germline-derived CDR1 and CDR2 are MNHEY and SVGAGI. CDR3 loop: CASSTSGTVPPAAFF. CDR3 DNA: TGTGCCAGCAGTACTTCCGGGACAGTTCCTCCAGCGGCTTTCTTT.

The chain joins TRBV6-5 to TRBJ1-5; D is unresolved. The CDR3 covers 14 residues. With 7 bases removed from V and 7 bases from J, the gap between germline ends came to 17 bases. Germline V lookup: CDR1 MNHEY, CDR2 SVGAGI. Here the CDR3 reads CASTQRGMDQPQHF. The CDR3 nucleotides are TGTGCCAGCACCCAGCGGGGTATGGACCAGCCCCAGCATTTT.

The count of this clone is one. This sequence joins TRBV6-2 or TRBV6-3 and TRBJ1-5; the D gene is possibly TRBD1 (6 bases). The CDR3 is made up of 19 amino acids. V gave up 2 bases and J gave up 5 bases, with 25 bases separating them. CDR1 is MNHEY, CDR2 SVGEGT, per germline. CDR3 region: CASSYRSSGGRRGDQPQHF. The CDR3 DNA reads as TGTGCCAGCAGTTACCGATCCTCCGGGGGCAGGCGGGGGGATCAGCCCCAGCATTTT.

J is TRBJ2-5 and V is TRBV5-4, with D perhaps matching TRBD1 (6 bases). The CDR3 has 14 amino acids. Germline CDR1 reads SGHNT; CDR2 reads YYREEE (reference sequence). Trimming stripped 4 bases from V and 1 base from J, with 11 bases between. The CDR3 region is CASSRKTGQETQYF. The DNA for the CDR3 is TGTGCCAGCAGCAGAAAGACAGGCCAAGAGACCCAGTACTTC.

The gene calls are TRBV7-9 and TRBJ2-1; D is undetermined. The germline CDR1 and CDR2 sequences are SEHNR and FQNEAQ (reference sequence). Trimming left V 1 base short and J 4 bases short, with 8 bases between. CDR3 length: 14 residues. The CDR3 reads CASSLDTSYNEQFF. In DNA form, the CDR3 reads TGTGCCAGCAGCTTAGATACATCTTACAATGAGCAGTTCTTC.

The chain is built from TRBV19 and TRBJ1-3, with no clear D. The CDR3 loop spans 14 amino acids. The V end was cut by 6 bases, the J end by 4 bases, with 13 bases between. Germline CDR1 LNHDA, CDR2 SQIVND (reference sequence). For the CDR3, the DNA is TGTGCCAGTAGATATTCCTCCGGGGGAAACACCATATATTTT. This translates into CASRYSSGGNTIYF.

The J gene is TRBJ1-4, the V gene TRBV6-5; 9 bases fit TRBD1. Germline V CDR1 and CDR2: MNHEY, SVGAGI. V gave up 5 bases and J gave up 2 bases; unmatched junction bases: 3. The CDR3 contains 15 residues. The CDR3 DNA follows: TGTGCCAGCAGTAACAGGGGGCCCACTAATGAAAAACTGTTTTTT. It is translated as CASSNRGPTNEKLFF.

V usage is TRBV11-2 and J usage is TRBJ2-2; 7 nucleotides agree with TRBD1. The V segment lost 5 bases and the J segment 1 base; nucleotides outside the gene matches: 4. Germline V gene data show CDR1 as SGHAT and CDR2 as FQNNGV. The CDR3 extends over 15 amino acids. For the CDR3, the DNA is TGTGCCAGCAGCACCCGGACAGGGAACACCGGGGAGCTGTTTTTT. It encodes CASSTRTGNTGELFF.

The genes are TRBV5-6 and TRBJ2-7, with 10 nucleotides matching TRBD2. Germline V gives CDR1 SGHDT, CDR2 YYEEEE. The length of the CDR3 is 15 residues. J gave up 2 bases and V 0 bases, and 2 bases lay outside the gene matches. The CDR3 DNA sequence: TGTGCCAGCAGCTTGGACCTAGCGGGAGCCTACGAGCAGTACTTC. It specifies CASSLDLAGAYEQYF.